Listed here is a single TCR beta chain. The antigen is unknown. The data belong to a study of T cells expressing NK-cell markers. About the study: There were seven HCMV-seropositive donors and one seronegative donor among the eight sequenced.

General study points: In a few donors, dominant clonotypes made up about 28.3-65% of CD3+CD56-NKG2C+ cells. Dominant NKG2C+ clonotypes accounted for roughly 1.0-8% of CD8+ T cells in a handful of donors.

Beta-chain TCR cDNA was generated via 5'RACE template switching with UMIs. For each CDR3 protein, TCRdb gives one entry from its re-call of the 5' RACE reads, without DNA. This sample's clone table lists over 350,000 distinct CDR3 sequences. This CDR3 is 18 amino acids long. Germline assignment: CDR1 SEHNR and CDR2 FQNEAQ (reference sequence). The sequencing input was blood T cells: a sorted CD56 or NKG2C T cell subset, CD4+ or CD8+ T cells, or bulk PBMC T cells (not recorded which). The chain employs TRBV7-9 and TRBJ2-1; no DNA is available, so the TRBD1 call from TCRdb remains unchecked. The clonotype originates from a woman between 50 and 59 years old in good health. CDR3 protein: CASSRLPRGEPPYNEQFF.